The rows below give T cell receptor beta chains drawn from one sample of a study of T cells in Graves' hyperthyroidism and ophthalmopathy. TCRdb independently ran MiXCR on the multiplex PCR reads; one entry per CDR3 protein. Altogether fewer than 750,000 distinct CDR3 sequences are present, 14% to 15% being singletons, with the ten largest covering around 4.5%. Material: blood. The source is a middle-aged woman with Graves' ophthalmopathy. The CDR3 runs from the conserved cysteine through the conserved F or W. The order of the fields is J gene, clone size, V gene, D gene, CDR3 DNA, CDR3 protein. D genes are given only for firm matches. The size field is filled for only some rows; it gives once, few, many or a size class.

>TRBJ2-5|many|TRBV28|-
TGTGCCAGCAGTTTGGCCACTAAAGGGTCCCAGTACTTC
CASSLATKGSQYF
>TRBJ1-5|many|TRBV6-5|-
TGTGCCAGCAGTTACTCCTCCGTTCAGCCCCAGCATTTT
CASSYSSVQPQHF
>TRBJ2-7|many|TRBV28|TRBD2
TGTGCCAGCACTCGGGGGGACTCCCGATCCTACGAGCAGTACTTC
CASTRGDSRSYEQYF
>TRBJ2-1|many|TRBV11-3|-
TGTGCCAGCAGCTTAGATGGAGGGTACAATGAGCAGTTCTTC
CASSLDGGYNEQFF
>TRBJ2-7|many|TRBV5-1|TRBD2
TGCGCCAGCAGCGAAGAGCCTAGCGGGATTTACGAGCAGTACTTC
CASSEEPSGIYEQYF
>TRBJ2-5|many|TRBV28|-
TGTGCCAGCAGCCACCGGGACGCTGTAAAAGAGACCCAGTACTTC
CASSHRDAVKETQYF
>TRBJ2-7|many|TRBV6-2/TRBV6-3|-
TGTGCCAGCAGTGTTTCCCTCCGACGTGACTACGAGCAGTACTTC
CASSVSLRRDYEQYF
>TRBJ1-1|many|TRBV20-1|-
TGCAGTGCTAGAGATTTCACCATGAACACTGAAGCTTTCTTT
CSARDFTMNTEAFF
>TRBJ2-7|-|TRBV29-1|-
TGCAGCGTTGAGAAAACAAACGAGCAGTACTTC
CSVEKTNEQYF
>TRBJ2-4|many|TRBV20-1|-
TGCAGTGCTAACGGGGCGGTAGGCATTCAGTACTTC
CSANGAVGIQYF
>TRBJ1-6|-|TRBV6-5|TRBD1
TGTGCCAGCAGTTTAAACAGGGGCGATAATTCACCCCTCCACTTT
CASSLNRGDNSPLHF
>TRBJ1-2|many|TRBV4-1|-
TGCGCCAGCACCCCCGACCCCGCTACCTGGAATGGCTACACCTTC
CASTPDPATWNGYTF
>TRBJ1-2|-|TRBV11-2|-
TGTGCCAGCAGCTTTCAGATGGGGGCATTCGTTGGCTATGGCTACACCTTC
CASSFQMGAFVGYGYTF
>TRBJ1-2|many|TRBV6-2/TRBV6-3|-
TGTGCCAGCAGTTATTTCAGCTATGGCTACACCTTC
CASSYFSYGYTF
>TRBJ2-7|many|TRBV27|-
TGTGCCAGCAGTTTGTCCAGGGTGGACGAGCAGTACTTC
CASSLSRVDEQYF
>TRBJ1-5|many|TRBV9|-
TGTGCCAGCAGCGTAGAAGTCCCCAGGGGTGAACAGCCCCAGCATTTT
CASSVEVPRGEQPQHF
>TRBJ2-7|many|TRBV28|-
TGTGCCAGCAGTTCGACCGACAGGAGCTCCTACGAGCAGTACTTC
CASSSTDRSSYEQYF
>TRBJ1-2|many|TRBV7-8|-
TGTGCCAGCAGCTTACCCGGGGACGGAGCCTATGGCTACACCTTC
CASSLPGDGAYGYTF
>TRBJ2-5|-|TRBV29-1|-
TGCAGCGTTGTGGTCATCAGCCAAGAGACCCAGTACTTC
CSVVVISQETQYF
>TRBJ2-7|many|TRBV20-1|-
TGCAGTGCAAGGGACGTCGCCTACGAGCAGTACTTC
CSARDVAYEQYF
>TRBJ2-7|many|TRBV10-3|TRBD2
TGTGCCATCAGTGAGTCCAGCGGGAGGGCCTACGAGCAGTACTTC
CAISESSGRAYEQYF
>TRBJ2-7|many|TRBV27|-
TGTGCCAGCAGTTTTCGCCCCGGGACTCTCTACGAGCAGTACTTC
CASSFRPGTLYEQYF
>TRBJ2-1|many|TRBV7-2|-
TGTGCCAGCAGCTTAGTGTCGGTCAATGAGCAGTTCTTC
CASSLVSVNEQFF
>TRBJ1-2|many|TRBV30|-
TGTGCCCTACGGAGGCCCGGCGATGGCTACACCTTC
CALRRPGDGYTF
>TRBJ2-2|many|TRBV27|-
TGTGCCACCGGCCCGAACACCGGGGAGCTGTTTTTT
CATGPNTGELFF
>TRBJ2-7|many|TRBV20-1|TRBD2
TGCAGTGCTAGAGATCCGAGCGGGAGTCGAACCTACGAGCAGTACTTC
CSARDPSGSRTYEQYF
>TRBJ2-1|many|TRBV24-1|TRBD2
TGTGCCCGGGGGGTAAGCTGGAATGAGCAGTTCTTC
CARGVSWNEQFF
>TRBJ2-7|many|TRBV20-1|-
TGCAGTGCTATTAGCGGACAGAACCCCTCCTACGAGCAGTACTTC
CSAISGQNPSYEQYF
>TRBJ2-6|many|TRBV10-3|-
TGTGCCATCAGTGAGACTGGGGCCAACGTCCTGACTTTC
CAISETGANVLTF
>TRBJ1-2|few|TRBV6-5|-
TGTGCCAGCAGTTACGGGGTCGCGTATGGCTACACCTTC
CASSYGVAYGYTF
>TRBJ2-7|-|TRBV14|-
TGTGCCAGCAGCCAAGGGCTGGGGGCCCGGATCTCCCCGTACTTC
CASSQGLGARISPYF
>TRBJ2-5|many|TRBV5-8|TRBD1
TGTGCCAGCAGCCCAGGACAGGTGGGGAACCAAGAGACCCAGTACTTC
CASSPGQVGNQETQYF
>TRBJ1-1|many|TRBV6-5|-
TGTGCCAGCAGTTACTCGAGGGGCGGGTACACTGAAGCTTTCTTT
CASSYSRGGYTEAFF
>TRBJ2-2|-|TRBV15|-
TGTGCCACCAGCAGAGAGGCCGACAGACACACCGGGGAGCTGTTTTTT
CATSREADRHTGELFF
>TRBJ2-2|many|TRBV7-6|-
TGTGCCAGCAGCCAATACACCGGGGAGCTGTTTTTT
CASSQYTGELFF
>TRBJ1-2|few|TRBV29-1|-
TGCAGCGTCTTGTGGGGGCCTAACTATGGCTACACCTTC
CSVLWGPNYGYTF
>TRBJ2-5|few|TRBV18|-
TGTGCCAGCTCACCAACCCTAGATTCGGAGACCCAGTACTTC
CASSPTLDSETQYF
>TRBJ2-5|many|TRBV6-5|-
TGTGCCAGCAGTTACAGCCCGGGGAAGGGCCAAATTGGAGAGACCCAGTACTTC
CASSYSPGKGQIGETQYF
>TRBJ2-7|many|TRBV19|-
TGTGCCAGTAGCCTCTTCGGGGGACAGCTGGCTGGCGAGCAGTACTTC
CASSLFGGQLAGEQYF
>TRBJ2-7|-|TRBV11-2|-
TGTGCCAGCAGCTTATTTGTCTGGGGCTACTCCTACGAGCAGTACTTC
CASSLFVWGYSYEQYF
>TRBJ2-5|many|TRBV6-2/TRBV6-3|-
TGTGCCAGCAATTTGGGAATGGCGACCCAGTACTTC
CASNLGMATQYF
>TRBJ2-5|-|TRBV25-1|-
TGTGCCAGCGGCAGAACCCAAGAGACCCAGTACTTC
CASGRTQETQYF
>TRBJ2-7|many|TRBV11-2|TRBD2
TGTGCCAGCAGCTTAGAATATCGGGGACTAGGTGCCTACGAGCAGTACTTC
CASSLEYRGLGAYEQYF
>TRBJ2-7|many|TRBV20-1|TRBD2
TGCAGTGCTACAATAGCGGGAGGGAACGAGCAGTACTTC
CSATIAGGNEQYF
>TRBJ2-7|many|TRBV11-2|TRBD1
TGTGCCAGCAGCCTAGACAGGGGTTCAGCCTACGAGCAGTACTTC
CASSLDRGSAYEQYF
>TRBJ2-7|-|TRBV4-2|TRBD2
TGTGCCAGCAGCCATCCCAGGAGCGGGGGGACCTACGAGCAGTACTTC
CASSHPRSGGTYEQYF
>TRBJ1-1|-|TRBV19|TRBD1
TGTGCCAGTAGTAGAACAGGGGTGGGATCAACTGAAGCTTTCTTT
CASSRTGVGSTEAFF